One and the same sample provided the 10 T cell receptor beta chains below, sequenced in a study of blood T cell repertoires in COVID-19. The assay was immunoSEQ multiplex PCR, and TCRdb's table has in-frame clones only and misses some. The sample shows 400,000 or so clones, more than 75% of them seen only once. The source material was peripheral blood. These receptors were obtained from a human donor in a cohort sampled during active COVID-19.

The chain uses TRBV3-1 (or the pseudogene TRBV3-2) and TRBJ2-1; 8 bases match TRBD2. Germline V gene sequence: CDR1 LGHDT, CDR2 YNNKEL (reference sequence). CDR3 length: 15 amino acids. J was trimmed by 0 bases and V by 7 bases; bases with no gene match: 5. CDR3 region: CASNLAGYSYNEQFF. In DNA, the CDR3 is TGTGCCAGCAACCTAGCGGGTTACTCCTACAATGAGCAGTTCTTC.

The chain is built from TRBV9 and TRBJ2-5, with D maybe TRBD2 (7 bases). The CDR3 consists of 15 residues. V was shortened by 2 bases and J by 1 base, with 12 bases between the two germline ends. Germline V gene data show CDR1 as SGDLS and CDR2 as YYNGEE. The CDR3 region is CASSVGGAGQETQYF. The CDR3 bases are TGTGCCAGCAGCGTGGGGGGGGCAGGCCAAGAGACCCAGTACTTC.

The V gene is TRBV19, the J gene TRBJ1-5; 9 nucleotides match TRBD1. The V and J ends lost 3 bases and 6 bases, in that order; junction bases with no gene match: 0. Germline-derived CDR1 and CDR2 are LNHDA and SQIVND (reference sequence). The CDR3 sequence is 13 residues long. CDR3 region: CASSMGQGQPQHF. Here the CDR3 DNA reads TGTGCCAGTAGTATGGGACAGGGTCAGCCCCAGCATTTT.

The rearrangement uses TRBV6-5 and TRBJ2-3; 11 bases align to TRBD2. This CDR3 region has 14 residues. Trimming cost V 6 bases and J 4 bases; bases outside gene matches: 3. The germline V gene has CDR1 MNHEY and CDR2 SVGAGI. The DNA for the CDR3 is TGTGCCAGCAGATTAGCGGGGGGGGCAGATACGCAGTATTTT. This translates into CASRLAGGADTQYF.

Notes on this clone: This sequence may be a read error, since a much larger clone differs from it by one base. The genes are TRBV11-3 and TRBJ2-3, with 12 bases identical to TRBD2. The CDR3 covers 15 residues. J was trimmed by 3 bases and V by 5 bases; bases with no gene match: 3. Germline V gives CDR1 SGHNT, CDR2 YENEEA. The CDR3 nucleotides read TGTGCCAGCAGCGACGGGACTAGCGGGACAGATACGCAGTATTTT. It translates to CASSDGTSGTDTQYF.

This sequence joins TRBV7-8 and TRBJ2-3; D is perhaps TRBD2 (6 bases). This CDR3 comprises 14 residues. CDR1 SGHVS and CDR2 FQNEAQ come from the germline V gene. V lost 5 bases to trimming and J lost 2 bases, with 11 bases between them. CDR3 in amino acids: CASSLTGLTDTQYF. The CDR3 nucleotides read TGTGCCAGCAGCCTGACGGGACTCACAGATACGCAGTATTTT.

J is TRBJ2-2 and V is TRBV7-3; tentative D call: TRBD2 (6 bases). Germline assignment: CDR1 SGHTA and CDR2 FQGTGA. V lost 5 bases to trimming and J lost 0 bases, with 16 bases between them. The CDR3 runs to 17 residues. Here the CDR3 reads CASSPSYGGSNTGELFF. For the CDR3, the DNA is TGTGCCAGCAGCCCTAGCTACGGGGGTTCGAACACCGGGGAGCTGTTTTTT.

This chain links TRBV5-6 with TRBJ1-1; weak D call: TRBD1 (5 bases). Trimming took off 2 bases at V and 9 bases at J, with 14 bases between the two ends. Germline loops: CDR1 SGHDT, CDR2 YYEEEE. This CDR3 region has 13 residues. The CDR3 spells CASSFTARGKAFF. CDR3 DNA: TGTGCCAGCAGCTTTACAGCAAGGGGAAAAGCTTTCTTT.

The chain recombines TRBV30 with TRBJ1-4; TRBD1 is a possible D gene (6 bases). V lost 3 bases, J lost 5 bases, and 13 bases lay in between. CDR3 length: 14 residues. Germline CDR1 and CDR2: GTSNPN and SVGIG (reference sequence). CDR3 in amino acids: CAWSLDRPNEKLFF. CDR3 sequence (DNA): TGTGCCTGGAGCCTGGACAGACCAAATGAAAAACTGTTTTTT.

CDR3 DNA sequence: TGTGCCAGCAGTTTTGCGGGGAATGAAAAACTGTTTTTT. Amino acids: CASSFAGNEKLFF. The chain links TRBV28 to TRBJ1-4; D ambiguous. This CDR3 is 13 amino acids long. Trimming took 3 bases from V and 5 from J, leaving 7 bases between them. Per germline, CDR1 MDHEN and CDR2 SYDVKM.